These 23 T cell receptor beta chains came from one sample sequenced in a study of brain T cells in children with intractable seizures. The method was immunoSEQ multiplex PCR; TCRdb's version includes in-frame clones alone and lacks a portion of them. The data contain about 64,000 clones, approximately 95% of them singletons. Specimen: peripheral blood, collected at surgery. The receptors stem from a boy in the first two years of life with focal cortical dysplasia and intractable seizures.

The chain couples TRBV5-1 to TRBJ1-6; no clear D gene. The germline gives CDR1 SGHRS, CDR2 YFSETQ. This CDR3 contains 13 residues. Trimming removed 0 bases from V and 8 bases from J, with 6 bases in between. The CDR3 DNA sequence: TGCGCCAGCAGCTTGGGTAATGATTCACCCCTCCACTTT. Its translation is CASSLGNDSPLHF.

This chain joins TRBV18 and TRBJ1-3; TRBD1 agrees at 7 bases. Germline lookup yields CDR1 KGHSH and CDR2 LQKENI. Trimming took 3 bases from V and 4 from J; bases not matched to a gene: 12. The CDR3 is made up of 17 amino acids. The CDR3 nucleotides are TGTGCCAGCTCACCTTATTTTAGGGGGCTGGGAGGAAACACCATATATTTT. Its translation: CASSPYFRGLGGNTIYF.

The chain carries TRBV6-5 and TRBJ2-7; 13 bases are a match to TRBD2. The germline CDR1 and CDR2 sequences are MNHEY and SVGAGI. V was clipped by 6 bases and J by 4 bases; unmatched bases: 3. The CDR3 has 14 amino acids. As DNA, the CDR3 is TGTGCCAGCAGCTGGACTAGCGGGAGTTACGAGCAGTACTTC. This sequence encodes CASSWTSGSYEQYF.

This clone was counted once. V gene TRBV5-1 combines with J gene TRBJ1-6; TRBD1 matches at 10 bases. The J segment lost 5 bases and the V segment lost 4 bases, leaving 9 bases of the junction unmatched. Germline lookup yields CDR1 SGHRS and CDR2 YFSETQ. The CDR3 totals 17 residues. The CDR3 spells CASSPPAGTGDNSPLHF. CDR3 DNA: TGCGCCAGCAGCCCACCGGCCGGGACAGGGGATAATTCACCCCTCCACTTT.

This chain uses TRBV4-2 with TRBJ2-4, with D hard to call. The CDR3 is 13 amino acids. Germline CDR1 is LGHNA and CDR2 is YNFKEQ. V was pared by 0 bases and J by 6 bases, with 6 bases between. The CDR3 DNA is TGTGCCAGCAGCCAAGATGGAAGAAACATTCAGTACTTC. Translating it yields CASSQDGRNIQYF.

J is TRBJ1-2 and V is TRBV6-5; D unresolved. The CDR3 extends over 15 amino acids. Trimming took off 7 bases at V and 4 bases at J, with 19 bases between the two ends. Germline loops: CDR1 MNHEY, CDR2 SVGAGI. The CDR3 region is CASTYLYGSLYGYTF. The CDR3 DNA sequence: TGTGCCAGCACCTACCTATATGGCAGTCTCTATGGCTACACCTTC.

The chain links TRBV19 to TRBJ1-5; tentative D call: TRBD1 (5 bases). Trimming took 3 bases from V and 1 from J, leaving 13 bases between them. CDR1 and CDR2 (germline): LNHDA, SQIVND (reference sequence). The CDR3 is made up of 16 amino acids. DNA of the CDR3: TGTGCCAGTAGTATCCCCGGGGGGGGGAGCAATCAGCCCCAGCATTTT. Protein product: CASSIPGGGSNQPQHF.

As DNA, the CDR3 is TGTGCCAGCAGTGATGGTCACAGGGGGCTAACTGAAGCTTTCTTT. As protein: CASSDGHRGLTEAFF. The V gene is TRBV6-1, the J gene TRBJ1-1; TRBD1 agrees at 9 bases. CDR3 length: 15 amino acids. After removal of 3 bases from V and 5 bases from J, the junction contained 7 bases not matched to a gene. Germline values: CDR1 MNHNS, CDR2 SASEGT.

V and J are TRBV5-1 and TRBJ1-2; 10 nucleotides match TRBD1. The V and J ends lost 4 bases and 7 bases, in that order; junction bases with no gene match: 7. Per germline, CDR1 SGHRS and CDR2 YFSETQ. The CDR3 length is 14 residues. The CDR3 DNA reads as TGCGCCAGCAGCGACGGGACAGGGGAAGGTGGCTACACCTTC. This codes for CASSDGTGEGGYTF.

The CDR3 sequence: CASSLTSGRARTDTQYF. The CDR3 DNA reads TGTGCCAGCAGCCTTACTAGCGGGAGGGCCCGGACAGATACGCAGTATTTT. This sequence joins TRBV9 and TRBJ2-3, with 13 nucleotides matching TRBD2. With V trimmed by 4 bases and J by 3 bases, 8 bases remained unmatched. Germline lookup yields CDR1 SGDLS and CDR2 YYNGEE. The CDR3 is 17 residues long.

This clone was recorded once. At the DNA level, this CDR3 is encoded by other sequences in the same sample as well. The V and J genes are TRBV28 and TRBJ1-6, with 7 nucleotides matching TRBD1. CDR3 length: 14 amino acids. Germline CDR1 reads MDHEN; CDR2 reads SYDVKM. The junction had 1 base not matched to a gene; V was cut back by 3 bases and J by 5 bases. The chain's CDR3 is CASSLTGNNSPLHF. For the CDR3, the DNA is TGTGCCAGCAGTTTGACAGGGAATAATTCACCCCTCCACTTT.

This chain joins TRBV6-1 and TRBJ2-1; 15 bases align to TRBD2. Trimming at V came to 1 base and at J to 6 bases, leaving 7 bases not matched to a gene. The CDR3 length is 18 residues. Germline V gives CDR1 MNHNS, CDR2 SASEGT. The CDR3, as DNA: TGTGCCAGCAGTGAAGGGACTAGCGGGGGGGTCCTCGGCAATGAGCAGTTCTTC. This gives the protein CASSEGTSGGVLGNEQFF.

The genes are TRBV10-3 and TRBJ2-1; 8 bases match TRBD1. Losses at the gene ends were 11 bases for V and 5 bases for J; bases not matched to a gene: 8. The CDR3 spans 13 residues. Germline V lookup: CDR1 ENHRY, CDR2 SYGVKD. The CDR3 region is CALGTGTHNEQFF. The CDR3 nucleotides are TGTGCCTTGGGGACAGGTACACACAATGAGCAGTTCTTC.

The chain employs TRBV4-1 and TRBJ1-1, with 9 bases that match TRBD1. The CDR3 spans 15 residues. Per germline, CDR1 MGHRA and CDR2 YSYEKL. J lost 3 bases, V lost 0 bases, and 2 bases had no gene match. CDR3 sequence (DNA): TGCGCCAGCAGCCAAGAGGGGACAGGGTACACTGAAGCTTTCTTT. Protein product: CASSQEGTGYTEAFF.

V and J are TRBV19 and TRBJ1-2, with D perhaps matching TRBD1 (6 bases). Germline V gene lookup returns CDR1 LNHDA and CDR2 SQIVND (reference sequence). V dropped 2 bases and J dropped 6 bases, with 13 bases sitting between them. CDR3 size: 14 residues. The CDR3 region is CASSIMGRGNGYTF. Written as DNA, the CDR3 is TGTGCCAGTAGTATAATGGGCAGGGGAAATGGCTACACCTTC. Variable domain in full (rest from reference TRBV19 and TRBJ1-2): DGGITQSPKYLFRKEGQNVTLSCEQNLNHDAMYWYRQDPGQGLRLIYYSQIVNDFQKGDIAEGYSVSREKKESFPLTVTSAQKNPTAFYLCASSIMGRGNGYTFGSGTRLTVV.

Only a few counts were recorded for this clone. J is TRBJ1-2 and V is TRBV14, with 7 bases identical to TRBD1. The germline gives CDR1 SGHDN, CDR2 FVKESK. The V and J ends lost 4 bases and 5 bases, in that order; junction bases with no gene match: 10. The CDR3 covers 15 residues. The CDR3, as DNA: TGTGCCAGCAGCCGAACTTCCGGGACAGTTTATGGCTACACCTTC. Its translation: CASSRTSGTVYGYTF. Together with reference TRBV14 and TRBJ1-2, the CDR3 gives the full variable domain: EAGVTQFPSHSVIEKGQTVTLRCDPISGHDNLYWYRRVMGKEIKFLLHFVKESKQDESGMPNNRFLAERTGGTYSTLKVQPAELEDSGVYFCASSRTSGTVYGYTFGSGTRLTVV.

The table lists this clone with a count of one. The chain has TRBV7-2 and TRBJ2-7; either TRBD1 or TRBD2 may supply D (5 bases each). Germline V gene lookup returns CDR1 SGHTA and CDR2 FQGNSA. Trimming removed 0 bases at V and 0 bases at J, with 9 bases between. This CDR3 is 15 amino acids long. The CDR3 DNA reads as TGTGCCAGCAGCTTAGCAGGGACCTACTCCTACGAGCAGTACTTC. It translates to CASSLAGTYSYEQYF. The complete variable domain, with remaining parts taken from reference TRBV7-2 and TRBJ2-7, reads GAGVSQSPSNKVTEKGKDVELRCDPISGHTALYWYRQSLGQGLEFLIYFQGNSAPDKSGLPSDRFSAERTGGSVSTLTIQRTQQEDSAVYLCASSLAGTYSYEQYFGPGTRLTVT.

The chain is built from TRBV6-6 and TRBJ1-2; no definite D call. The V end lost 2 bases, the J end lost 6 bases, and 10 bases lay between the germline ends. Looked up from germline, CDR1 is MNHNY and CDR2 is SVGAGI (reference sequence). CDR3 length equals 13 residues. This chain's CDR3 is CASSYTGADGYTF. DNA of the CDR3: TGTGCCAGCAGTTACACGGGTGCGGATGGCTACACCTTC.

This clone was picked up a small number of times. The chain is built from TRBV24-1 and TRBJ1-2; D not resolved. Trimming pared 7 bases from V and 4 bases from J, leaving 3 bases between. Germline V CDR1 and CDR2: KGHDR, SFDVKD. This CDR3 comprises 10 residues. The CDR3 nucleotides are TGTGCCACCAGGGGCTATGGCTACACCTTC. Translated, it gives CATRGYGYTF.

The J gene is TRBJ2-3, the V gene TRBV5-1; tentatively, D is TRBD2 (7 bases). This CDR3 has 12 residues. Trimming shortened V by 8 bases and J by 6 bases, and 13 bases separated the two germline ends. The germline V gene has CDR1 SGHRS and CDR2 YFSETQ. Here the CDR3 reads CASLGRGDTQYF. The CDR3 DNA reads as TGCGCCAGTCTAGGGAGGGGGGATACGCAGTATTTT.

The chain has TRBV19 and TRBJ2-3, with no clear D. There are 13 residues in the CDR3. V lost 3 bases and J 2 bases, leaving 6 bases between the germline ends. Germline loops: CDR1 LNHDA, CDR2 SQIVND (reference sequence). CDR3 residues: CASSMGHTDTQYF. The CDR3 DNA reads TGTGCCAGTAGTATGGGTCACACAGATACGCAGTATTTT.

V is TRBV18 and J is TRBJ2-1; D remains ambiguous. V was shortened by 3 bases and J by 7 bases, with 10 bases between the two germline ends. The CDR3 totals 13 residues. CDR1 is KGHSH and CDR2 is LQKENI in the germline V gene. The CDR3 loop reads CASSPLPTNEQFF. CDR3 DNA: TGTGCCAGCTCACCTCTTCCAACAAATGAGCAGTTCTTC.

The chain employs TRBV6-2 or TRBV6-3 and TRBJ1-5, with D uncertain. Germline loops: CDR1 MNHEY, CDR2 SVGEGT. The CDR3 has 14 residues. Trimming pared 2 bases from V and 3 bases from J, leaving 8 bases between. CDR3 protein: CASSYGRLNQPQHF. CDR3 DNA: TGTGCCAGCAGTTACGGCAGACTCAATCAGCCCCAGCATTTT.